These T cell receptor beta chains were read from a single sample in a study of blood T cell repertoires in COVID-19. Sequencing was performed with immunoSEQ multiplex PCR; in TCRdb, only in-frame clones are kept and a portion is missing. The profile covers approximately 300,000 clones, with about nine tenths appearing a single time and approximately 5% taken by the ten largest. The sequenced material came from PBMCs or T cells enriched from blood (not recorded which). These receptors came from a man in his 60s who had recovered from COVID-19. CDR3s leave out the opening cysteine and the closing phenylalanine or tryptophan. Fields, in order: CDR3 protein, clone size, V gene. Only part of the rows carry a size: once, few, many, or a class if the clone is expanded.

CDR3 protein: ASSQGTGRSYEQY
clone size: once
V gene: TRBV5-4

CDR3 protein: ASTFRDLTSGANVLT
clone size: .
V gene: TRBV25-1

CDR3 protein: ASSERIGGGTYNEQF
clone size: .
V gene: TRBV2

CDR3 protein: ASSPTGHRNQPQH
clone size: .
V gene: TRBV28

CDR3 protein: ASSHPRAAQETQY
clone size: .
V gene: TRBV5-4

CDR3 protein: ASSSPGTGGRHQPQH
clone size: .
V gene: TRBV27

CDR3 protein: ASSELRGFNGYT
clone size: .
V gene: TRBV25-1

CDR3 protein: ASSPMQDVNTGELF
clone size: .
V gene: TRBV18

CDR3 protein: ATSNPSGTQY
clone size: .
V gene: TRBV24-1

CDR3 protein: ATSRDAHRPA
clone size: .
V gene: TRBV15

CDR3 protein: ASRGTGTVHTEAF
clone size: .
V gene: TRBV19

CDR3 protein: ASSMDRVGQPQH
clone size: .
V gene: TRBV19

CDR3 protein: ASSLTPSSGNTIY
clone size: .
V gene: TRBV28

CDR3 protein: ASSPIAGSDTQY
clone size: .
V gene: TRBV5-1

CDR3 protein: ASSLREANSPLH
clone size: .
V gene: TRBV27

CDR3 protein: ASSGRFGDRGLGYT
clone size: .
V gene: TRBV27